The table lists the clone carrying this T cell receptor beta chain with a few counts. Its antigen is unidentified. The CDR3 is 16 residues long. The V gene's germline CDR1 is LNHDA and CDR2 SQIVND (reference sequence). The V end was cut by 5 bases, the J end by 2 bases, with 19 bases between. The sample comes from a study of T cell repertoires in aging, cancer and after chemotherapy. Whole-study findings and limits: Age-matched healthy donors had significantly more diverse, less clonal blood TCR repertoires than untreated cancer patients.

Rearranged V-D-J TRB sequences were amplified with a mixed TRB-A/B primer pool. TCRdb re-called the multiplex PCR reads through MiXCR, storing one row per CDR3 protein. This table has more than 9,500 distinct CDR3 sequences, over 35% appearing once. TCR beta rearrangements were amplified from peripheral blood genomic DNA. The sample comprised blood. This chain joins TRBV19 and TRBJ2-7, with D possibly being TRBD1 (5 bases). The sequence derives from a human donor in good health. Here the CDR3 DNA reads TGTGCCAGTAGTCAAAGACAGAGTTCTTTCGCCTACGAGCAGTACTTC. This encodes CASSQRQSSFAYEQYF.